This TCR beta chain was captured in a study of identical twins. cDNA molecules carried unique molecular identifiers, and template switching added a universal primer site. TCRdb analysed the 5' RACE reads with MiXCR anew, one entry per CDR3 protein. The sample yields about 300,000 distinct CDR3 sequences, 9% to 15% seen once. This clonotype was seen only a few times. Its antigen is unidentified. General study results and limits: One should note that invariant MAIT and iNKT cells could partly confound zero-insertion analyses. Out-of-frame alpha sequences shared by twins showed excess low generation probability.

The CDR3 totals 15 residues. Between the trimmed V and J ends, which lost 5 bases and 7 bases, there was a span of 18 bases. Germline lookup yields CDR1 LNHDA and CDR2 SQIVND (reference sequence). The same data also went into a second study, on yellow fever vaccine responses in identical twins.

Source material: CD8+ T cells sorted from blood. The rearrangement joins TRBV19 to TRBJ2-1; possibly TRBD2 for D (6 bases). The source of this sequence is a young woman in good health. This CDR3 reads CASSPVTSYDNEQFF. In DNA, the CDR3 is TGTGCCAGTAGTCCCGTGACTAGTTATGATAATGAGCAGTTCTTC.